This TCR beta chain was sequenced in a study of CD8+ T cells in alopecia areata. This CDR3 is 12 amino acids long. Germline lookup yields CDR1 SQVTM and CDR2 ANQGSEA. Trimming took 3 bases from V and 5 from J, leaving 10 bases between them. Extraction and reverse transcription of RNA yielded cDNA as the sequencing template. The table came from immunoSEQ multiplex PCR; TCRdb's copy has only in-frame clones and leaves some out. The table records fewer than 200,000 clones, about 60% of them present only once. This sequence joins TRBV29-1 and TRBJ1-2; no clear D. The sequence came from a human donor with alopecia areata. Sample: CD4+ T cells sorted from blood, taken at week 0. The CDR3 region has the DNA TGCAGCGTTGAGAGGACGAGGTATGGCTACACCTTC. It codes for CSVERTRYGYTF. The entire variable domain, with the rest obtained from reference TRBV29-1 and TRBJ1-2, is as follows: SAVISQKPSRDICQRGTSLTIQCQVDSQVTMMFWYRQQPGQSLTLIATANQGSEATYESGFVIDKFPISRPNLTFSTLTVSNMSPEDSSIYLCSVERTRYGYTFGSGTRLTVV.